This T cell receptor (beta chain) was sequenced during a study of blood T cell repertoires in COVID-19. Study in general: Researchers got acute and convalescent COVID-19 samples from the United States, Italy and Spain. PBMCs, B-cell-depleted T cells, or T cells were the source of the cDNA or gDNA that made up the material.

Germline-derived CDR1 and CDR2 are SGHVS and FQNEAQ. The CDR3 is 17 residues long. V lost 5 bases and J lost 6; bases outside the gene matches: 12. This clone was seen more than once but under ten times. Original data processing: Cell counts per sample came from amplifying reference gene primers. Sequencing used immunoSEQ multiplex PCR; TCRdb keeps in-frame clones, though not all of them. The V and J calls and the clone size are those of that table, but D and trimming were determined from the DNA. The table has almost 250,000 clones, approximately 85% seen once. This rearrangement joins TRBV7-8 to TRBJ1-5; 11 positions agree with TRBD1. This clonotype was obtained from a woman between 45 and 60 years old with acute COVID-19. Input material: PBMCs or T cells enriched from blood (not recorded which). The chain's CDR3 is CASSAGPGQGVIQPQHF. The CDR3 DNA sequence: TGTGCCAGCAGCGCAGGGCCGGGACAGGGGGTTATTCAGCCCCAGCATTTT.